The following is a T cell receptor (beta chain) sequence with its context. Original processing methods: Nucleated cell number was recorded as an estimate derived from reference gene primer amplification. Assay: immunoSEQ multiplex PCR; the TCRdb copy retains only in-frame clones and omits some. The DNA gave D and trimming, while V, J and clone size come from that table. This repertoire shows around 150,000 clones, roughly 81% found once; its top ten account for approximately 9.4%. This sample stems from a study of blood T cell repertoires in COVID-19. Study as a whole: Samples came from the United States, Italy and Spain, spanning acute and convalescent COVID-19.

This TCR derives from a woman between 50 and 59 years old with active or convalescent COVID-19. Specimen: peripheral blood.

The CDR3 here is CASSDLLADRCPTNEKLFF. In DNA form, the CDR3 reads TGTGCCAGCAGTGACTTACTGGCGGACAGGTGTCCAACTAATGAAAAACTGTTTTTT. The genes are TRBV6-4 and TRBJ1-4; 7 bases match TRBD1. V shed 1 base, J shed 0 bases, and the junction held 11 bases outside the gene matches. CDR3 size: 19 residues. Germline loops: CDR1 MRHNA, CDR2 SNTAGT.